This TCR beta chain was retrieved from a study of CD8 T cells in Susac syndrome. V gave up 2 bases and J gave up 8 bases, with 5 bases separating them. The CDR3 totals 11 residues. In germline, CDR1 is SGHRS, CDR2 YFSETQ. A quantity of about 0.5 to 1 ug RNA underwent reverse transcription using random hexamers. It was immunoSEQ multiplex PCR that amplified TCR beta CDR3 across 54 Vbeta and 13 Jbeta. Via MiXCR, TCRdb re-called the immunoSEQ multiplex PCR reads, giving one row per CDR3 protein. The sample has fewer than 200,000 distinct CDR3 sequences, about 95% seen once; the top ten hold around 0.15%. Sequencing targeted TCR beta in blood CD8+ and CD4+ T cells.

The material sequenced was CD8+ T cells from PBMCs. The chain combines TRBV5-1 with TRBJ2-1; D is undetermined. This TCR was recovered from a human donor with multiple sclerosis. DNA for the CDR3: TGCGCCAGCAGCTTATGGCATGAGCAGTTCTTC. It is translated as CASSLWHEQFF.